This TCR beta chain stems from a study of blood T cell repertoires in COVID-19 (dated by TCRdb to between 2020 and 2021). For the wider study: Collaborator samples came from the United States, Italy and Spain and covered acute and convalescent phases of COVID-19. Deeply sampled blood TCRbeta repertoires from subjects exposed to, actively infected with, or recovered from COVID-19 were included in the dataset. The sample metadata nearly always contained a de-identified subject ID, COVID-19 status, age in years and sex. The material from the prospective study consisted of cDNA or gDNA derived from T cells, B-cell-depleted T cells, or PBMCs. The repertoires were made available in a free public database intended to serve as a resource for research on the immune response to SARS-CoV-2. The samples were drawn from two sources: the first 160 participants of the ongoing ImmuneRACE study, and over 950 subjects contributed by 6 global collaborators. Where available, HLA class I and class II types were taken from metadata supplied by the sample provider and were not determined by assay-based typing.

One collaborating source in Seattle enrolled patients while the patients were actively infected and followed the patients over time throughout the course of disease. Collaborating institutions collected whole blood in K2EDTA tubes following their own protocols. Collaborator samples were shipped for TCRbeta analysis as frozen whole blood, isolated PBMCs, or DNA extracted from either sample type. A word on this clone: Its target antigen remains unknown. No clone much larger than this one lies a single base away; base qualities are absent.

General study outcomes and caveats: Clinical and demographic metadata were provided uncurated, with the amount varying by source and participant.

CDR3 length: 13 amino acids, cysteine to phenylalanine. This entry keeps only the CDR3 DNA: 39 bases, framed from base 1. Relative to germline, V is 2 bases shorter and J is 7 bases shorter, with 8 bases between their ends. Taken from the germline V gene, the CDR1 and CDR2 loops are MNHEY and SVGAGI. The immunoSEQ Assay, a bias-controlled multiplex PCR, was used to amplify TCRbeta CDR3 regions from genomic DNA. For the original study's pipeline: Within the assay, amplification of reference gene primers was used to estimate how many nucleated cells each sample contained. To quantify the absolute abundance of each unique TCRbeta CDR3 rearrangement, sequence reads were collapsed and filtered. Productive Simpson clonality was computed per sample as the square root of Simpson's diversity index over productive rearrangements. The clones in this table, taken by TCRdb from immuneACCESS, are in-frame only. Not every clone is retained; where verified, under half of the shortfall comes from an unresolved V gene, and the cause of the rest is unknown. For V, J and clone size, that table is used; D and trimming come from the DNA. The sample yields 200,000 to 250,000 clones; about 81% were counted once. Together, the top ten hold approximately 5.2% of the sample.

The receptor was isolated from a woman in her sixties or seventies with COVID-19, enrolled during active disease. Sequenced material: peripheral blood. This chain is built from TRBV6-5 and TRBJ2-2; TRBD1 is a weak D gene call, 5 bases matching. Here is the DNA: TGTGCCAGCAGTTACAGGGGAAACGGGGAGCTGTTTTTT. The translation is CASSYRGNGELFF.